Each of the 12 T cell receptor beta chains below was sequenced from the same sample in a study of T cell changes during pregnancy in multiple sclerosis. The protocol was immunoSEQ multiplex PCR, while the TCRdb copy is restricted to in-frame clones and leaves out a portion. The table shows about 61,000 clones, with about 87% occurring only once. The source material was peripheral blood, sampled in the first trimester of pregnancy. The receptors come from a female donor in good health, enrolled as a control in a pregnancy study.

The genes are TRBV2 and TRBJ1-1; D unresolved. This CDR3 is built from 13 residues. Deletions cut 6 bases from V and 8 bases from J, with 16 bases between. CDR1 is SNHLY, CDR2 FYNNEI, per germline. The CDR3 bases are TGTGCCAGCAGCGCCCTAGGCCGGTTAGAAGCTTTCTTT. Its translation is CASSALGRLEAFF.

The chain joins TRBV7-9 to TRBJ1-1; a weak D match, TRBD1 (5 bases). Germline lookup yields CDR1 SEHNR and CDR2 FQNEAQ (reference sequence). The V and J ends lost 0 bases and 3 bases respectively, with 17 bases between them. The CDR3 sequence is 17 residues long. The CDR3: CASSLAAKWGRDTEAFF. In nucleotides, the CDR3 is TGTGCCAGCAGCTTAGCCGCTAAATGGGGCAGAGACACTGAAGCTTTCTTT. Using reference TRBV7-9 and TRBJ1-1 for the parts outside the CDR3, the full variable domain is DTGVSQNPRHKITKRGQNVTFRCDPISEHNRLYWYRQTLGQGPEFLTYFQNEAQLEKSRLLSDRFSAERPKGSFSTLEIQRTEQGDSAMYLCASSLAAKWGRDTEAFFGQGTRLTVV.

This clone appeared a single time. This rearrangement joins TRBV5-6 to TRBJ2-7; TRBD1 matches 9 bases. The V gene's germline CDR1 is SGHDT and CDR2 YYEEEE. CDR3 size: 14 residues. V was pared by 4 bases and J by 3 bases, with 5 bases of the junction left unmatched. CDR3 region: CASSPETGGYEQYF. For the CDR3, the DNA is TGTGCCAGCAGCCCCGAGACAGGGGGCTACGAGCAGTACTTC.

V is TRBV6-6 and J is TRBJ1-2; 9 bases match TRBD1. Trimming took 8 bases from V and 4 from J; bases not matched to a gene: 8. The CDR3 runs to 14 residues. Germline CDR1 reads MNHNY; CDR2 reads SVGAGI (reference sequence). Written as DNA, the CDR3 is TGTGCCAGCGCCCCGGGACAGGGTTTCTATGGCTACACCTTC. Translating it yields CASAPGQGFYGYTF.

This chain links TRBV9 with TRBJ2-1, with unresolved D. With 2 bases removed from V and 3 bases from J, the gap between germline ends came to 9 bases. CDR1 and CDR2 (germline): SGDLS, YYNGEE. The CDR3 sequence is 14 residues long. This CDR3 is CASSVEQDYNEQFF. The CDR3 bases are TGTGCCAGCAGCGTTGAGCAGGACTACAATGAGCAGTTCTTC.

This chain uses TRBV6-1 with TRBJ2-5; 15 bases are a match to TRBD2. V lost 4 bases, J lost 5 bases, and 2 bases stayed unmatched. The CDR3 is made up of 15 amino acids. Germline V lookup: CDR1 MNHNS, CDR2 SASEGT. CDR3 residues: CASSGTSGGAETQYF. The CDR3 DNA reads as TGTGCCAGCAGTGGGACTAGCGGGGGGGCCGAGACCCAGTACTTC.

This chain uses TRBV11-3 with TRBJ1-2, with D perhaps TRBD1 (6 bases). Germline V CDR1 and CDR2: SGHNT, YENEEA. CDR3 length equals 14 residues. Trimming shortened V by 10 bases and J by 4 bases, and 19 bases separated the two germline ends. The CDR3 nucleotides read TGTGCCATCAAAGGCCCAGGGGATCTCTATGGCTACACCTTC. It specifies CAIKGPGDLYGYTF. The complete variable domain, with remaining parts taken from reference TRBV11-3 and TRBJ1-2, reads EAGVVQSPRYKIIEKKQPVAFWCNPISGHNTLYWYLQNLGQGPELLIRYENEEAVDDSQLPKDRFSAERLKGVDSTLKIQPAELGDSAVYLCAIKGPGDLYGYTFGSGTRLTVV.

V and J are TRBV5-4 and TRBJ2-7, with 8 nucleotides matching TRBD2. The germline gives CDR1 SGHNT, CDR2 YYREEE (reference sequence). V gave up 4 bases and J gave up 2 bases; unmatched junction bases: 5. CDR3 length equals 14 residues. This CDR3 reads CASSPGGGPYEQYF. The CDR3 nucleotides read TGTGCCAGCAGCCCGGGGGGGGGACCCTACGAGCAGTACTTC.

The rearrangement uses TRBV5-1 and TRBJ1-1, with a weak D call TRBD1 (5 bases). V was trimmed by 4 bases and J by 4 bases, leaving 17 bases between them. Germline V gene lookup returns CDR1 SGHRS and CDR2 YFSETQ. This CDR3 contains 15 residues. The CDR3 region is CASSAGGLWATEAFF. DNA for the CDR3: TGCGCCAGCAGCGCGGGGGGGTTATGGGCCACTGAAGCTTTCTTT.

The V gene is TRBV5-1, the J gene TRBJ1-1, with D perhaps TRBD1 (6 bases). Germline-derived CDR1 and CDR2 are SGHRS and YFSETQ. The CDR3 is 13 residues long. V shed 1 base and J shed 6 bases, with 10 bases lying between them. The chain's CDR3 is CASSLSRGPEAFF. Written as DNA, the CDR3 is TGCGCCAGCAGCTTGAGCAGGGGCCCTGAAGCTTTCTTT.

V is TRBV7-2 and J is TRBJ2-1; a possible D gene is TRBD1 (5 bases). Trimming cost V 3 bases and J 7 bases, with 13 bases left between them. The CDR3 spans 14 residues. The germline CDR1 and CDR2 sequences are SGHTA and FQGNSA. This CDR3 reads CASSFRLKGNEQFF. CDR3 DNA: TGTGCCAGCAGCTTCAGACTCAAGGGGAATGAGCAGTTCTTC. The complete variable domain, with remaining parts taken from reference TRBV7-2 and TRBJ2-1, reads GAGVSQSPSNKVTEKGKDVELRCDPISGHTALYWYRQSLGQGLEFLIYFQGNSAPDKSGLPSDRFSAERTGGSVSTLTIQRTQQEDSAVYLCASSFRLKGNEQFFGPGTRLTVL.

The CDR3 region has the DNA TGTGCCAGCAGTCTCACAGATACGCAGTATTTT. This sequence encodes CASSLTDTQYF. J is TRBJ2-3 and V is TRBV6-6; no clear D gene. Germline V gene sequence: CDR1 MNHNY, CDR2 SVGAGI (reference sequence). V dropped 5 bases and J dropped 2 bases, with 2 bases sitting between them. The CDR3 loop spans 11 amino acids.